The sequence of this T cell receptor (beta chain) was determined in a study of T cell responses to AZD1222 COVID-19 vaccine. This CDR3 region has 13 residues. Germline loops: CDR1 SGHKS, CDR2 YYEKEE (reference sequence). Trimming removed 4 bases from V and 5 bases from J; junction bases left unmatched: 5. General study points: Spike-specific TCRs gained breadth and depth after people received two AZD1222 doses. Seropositive status at baseline applied to only five or six AZD1222 recipients.

Concerning this clone itself: As yet, its antigen is unknown.

Repertoires were generated with immunoSEQ multiplex PCR, while TCRdb's copy carries only in-frame clones and drops some. The data show about 270,000 clones, 90% to 95% seen once. V is TRBV5-5 and J is TRBJ2-5, with 7 bases lining up with TRBD1. The sample in question was peripheral blood, obtained 28 days after the second AZD1222 dose. The source of this sequence is an adult who received the AZD1222 COVID-19 vaccine. The CDR3 DNA follows: TGTGCCAGCAGCCCGACAGGGTGGGAGACCCAGTACTTC. Translation: CASSPTGWETQYF.